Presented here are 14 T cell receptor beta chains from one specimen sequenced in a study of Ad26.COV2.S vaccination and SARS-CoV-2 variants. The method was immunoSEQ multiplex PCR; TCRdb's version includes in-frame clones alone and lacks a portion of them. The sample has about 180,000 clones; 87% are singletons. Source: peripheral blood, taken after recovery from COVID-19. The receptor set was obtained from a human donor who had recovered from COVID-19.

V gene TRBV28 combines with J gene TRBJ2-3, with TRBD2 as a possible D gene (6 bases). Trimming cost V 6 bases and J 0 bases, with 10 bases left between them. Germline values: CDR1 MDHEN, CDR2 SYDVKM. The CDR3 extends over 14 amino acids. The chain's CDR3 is CASRTRGSTDTQYF. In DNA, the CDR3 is TGTGCCAGCAGGACGCGGGGAAGCACAGATACGCAGTATTTT.

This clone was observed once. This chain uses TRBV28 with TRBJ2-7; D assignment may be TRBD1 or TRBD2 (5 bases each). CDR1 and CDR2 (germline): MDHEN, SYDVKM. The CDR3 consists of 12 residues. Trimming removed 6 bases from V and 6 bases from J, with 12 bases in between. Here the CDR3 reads CASRRVGTEQYF. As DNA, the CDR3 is TGTGCCAGCAGAAGGGTGGGGACCGAGCAGTACTTC.

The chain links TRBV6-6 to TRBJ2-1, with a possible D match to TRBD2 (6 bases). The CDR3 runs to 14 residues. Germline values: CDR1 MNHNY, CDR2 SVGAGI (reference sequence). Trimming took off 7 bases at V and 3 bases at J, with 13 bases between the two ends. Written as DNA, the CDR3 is TGTGCCAGCAATCCAGGAGCGGGCTACAATGAGCAGTTCTTC. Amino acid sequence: CASNPGAGYNEQFF.

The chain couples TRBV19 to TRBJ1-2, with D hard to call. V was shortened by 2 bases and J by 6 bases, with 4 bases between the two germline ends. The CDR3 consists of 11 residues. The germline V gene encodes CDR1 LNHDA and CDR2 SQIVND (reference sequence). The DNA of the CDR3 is TGTGCCAGTAGTATACAGCATGGCTACACCTTC. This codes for CASSIQHGYTF.

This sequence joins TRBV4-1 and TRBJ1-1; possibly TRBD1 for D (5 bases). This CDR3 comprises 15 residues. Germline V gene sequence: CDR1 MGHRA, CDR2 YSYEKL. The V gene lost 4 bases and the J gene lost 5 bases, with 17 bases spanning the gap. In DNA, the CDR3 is TGCGCCAGCAGCCGGAGGGGTTCGGGTGGTACTGAAGCTTTCTTT. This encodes CASSRRGSGGTEAFF.

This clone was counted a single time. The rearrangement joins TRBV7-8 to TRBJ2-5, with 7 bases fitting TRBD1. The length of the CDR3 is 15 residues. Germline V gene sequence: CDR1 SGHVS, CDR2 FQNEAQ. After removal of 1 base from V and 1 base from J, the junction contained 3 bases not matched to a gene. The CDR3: CASSLVGTAQETQYF. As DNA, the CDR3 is TGTGCCAGCAGCTTAGTGGGGACAGCCCAAGAGACCCAGTACTTC.

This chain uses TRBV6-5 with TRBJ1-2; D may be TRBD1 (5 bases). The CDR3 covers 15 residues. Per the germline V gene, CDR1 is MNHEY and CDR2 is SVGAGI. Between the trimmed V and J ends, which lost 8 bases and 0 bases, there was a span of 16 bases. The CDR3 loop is CASFDRDIANYGYTF. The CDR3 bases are TGTGCCAGCTTCGACAGAGATATCGCTAACTATGGCTACACCTTC.

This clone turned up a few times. The CDR3 coding sequence is TGTGCCAGCAGTTTCCTTCCCTTAGCGGGAGGGCCGAATGAGCAGTTCTTC. Its protein is CASSFLPLAGGPNEQFF. This chain connects TRBV27 to TRBJ2-1; 11 positions match TRBD2. With V trimmed by 3 bases and J by 7 bases, 11 bases remained unmatched. Per the germline V gene, CDR1 is MNHEY and CDR2 is SMNVEV (reference sequence). The length of the CDR3 is 17 residues.

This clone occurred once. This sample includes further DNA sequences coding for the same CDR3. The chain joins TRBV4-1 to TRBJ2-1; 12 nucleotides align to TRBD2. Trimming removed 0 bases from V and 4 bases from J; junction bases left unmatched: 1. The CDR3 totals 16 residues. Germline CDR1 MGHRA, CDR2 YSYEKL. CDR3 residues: CASSQDGTSGYNEQFF. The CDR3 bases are TGCGCCAGCAGCCAAGACGGGACTAGCGGGTACAATGAGCAGTTCTTC.

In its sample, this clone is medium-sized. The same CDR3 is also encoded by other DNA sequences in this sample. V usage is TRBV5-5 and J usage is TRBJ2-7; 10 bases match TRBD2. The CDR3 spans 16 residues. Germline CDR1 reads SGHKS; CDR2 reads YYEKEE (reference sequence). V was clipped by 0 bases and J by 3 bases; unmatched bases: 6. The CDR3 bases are TGTGCCAGCAGCTTGGGGGCTAGCGGGGGTGTCTACGAGCAGTACTTC. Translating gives CASSLGASGGVYEQYF.

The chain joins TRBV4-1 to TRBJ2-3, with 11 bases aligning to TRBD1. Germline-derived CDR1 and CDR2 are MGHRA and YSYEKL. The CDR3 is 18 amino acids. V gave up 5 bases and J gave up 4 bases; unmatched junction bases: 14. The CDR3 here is CASSFKASWTGGADTQYF. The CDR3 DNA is TGCGCCAGCAGCTTTAAGGCGAGTTGGACAGGGGGCGCAGATACGCAGTATTTT.

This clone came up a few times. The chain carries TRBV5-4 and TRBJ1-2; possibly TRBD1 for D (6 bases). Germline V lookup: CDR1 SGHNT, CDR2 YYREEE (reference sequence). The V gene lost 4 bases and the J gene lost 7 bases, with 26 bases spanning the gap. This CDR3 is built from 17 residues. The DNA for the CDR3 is TGTGCCAGCAGCCCAACTTCCGGGACACTTAATTGGGGTGGCTACACCTTC. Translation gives CASSPTSGTLNWGGYTF. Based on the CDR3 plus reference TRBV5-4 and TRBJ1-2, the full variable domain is ETGVTQSPTHLIKTRGQQVTLRCSSQSGHNTVSWYQQALGQGPQFIFQYYREEENGRGNFPPRFSGLQFPNYSSELNVNALELDDSALYLCASSPTSGTLNWGGYTFGSGTRLTVV.

CDR3 in DNA: TGCGCCAGCAGCCAAGACGACAGGGTGGCGTCCGAGCAGTACTTC. It encodes CASSQDDRVASEQYF. The genes are TRBV4-1 and TRBJ2-7, with 7 bases matching TRBD1. The germline V gene encodes CDR1 MGHRA and CDR2 YSYEKL. The CDR3 is 15 amino acids. Trimming removed 0 bases from V and 6 bases from J; junction bases left unmatched: 8.

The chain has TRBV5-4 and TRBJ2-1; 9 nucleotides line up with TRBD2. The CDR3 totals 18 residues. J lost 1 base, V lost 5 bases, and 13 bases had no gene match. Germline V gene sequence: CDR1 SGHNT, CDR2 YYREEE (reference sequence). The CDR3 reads CASRRGPRAGGSYNEQFF. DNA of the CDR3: TGTGCCAGCAGGCGGGGGCCCCGGGCGGGAGGGTCCTACAATGAGCAGTTCTTC.